This T cell receptor (beta chain) was profiled in a study of cytomegalovirus exposure and HLA in healthy donors. Study as a whole: The 130 or so validation repertoires, a later analysis reported, used the same platform as the roughly 660 repertoires from the first cohort. Study-wide results and caveats: The study listed 164 cytomegalovirus-associated TCR beta chains. High sensitivity and specificity were reportedly achieved when the classifier diagnosed cytomegalovirus status.

Note on this clone: Its target is not known.

Profiled with immunoSEQ multiplex PCR; TCRdb holds only in-frame clones, not every one. The sample gives 150,000 to 250,000 clones, more than 65% of which show up once; about an eighth is in the top ten. Germline CDR1 is LGHNA and CDR2 is YNFKEQ. The V end lost 0 bases, the J end lost 5 bases, and 14 bases lay between the germline ends. This CDR3 is 15 amino acids long. Among the 120 subjects of the validation cohort, separate from the roughly 600-subject first cohort, were the donors. The source of this sequence is a woman younger than 45 in good health and CMV-seropositive. Sequenced material: PBMCs. V and J are TRBV4-2 and TRBJ2-7; D possibly corresponds to TRBD1 (5 bases). CDR3 region: CASSQDWGNTNEQYF. The CDR3 DNA reads as TGTGCCAGCAGCCAAGATTGGGGCAATACCAACGAGCAGTACTTC.